These T cell receptor beta chains were read from a single sample in a study of blood T cell repertoires in COVID-19. Produced via immunoSEQ multiplex PCR; TCRdb's table is partial and in-frame only. The repertoire holds 200,000 to 250,000 clones, approximately 84% seen once, with about 2% in the top ten. What was sequenced was peripheral blood. The origin of the receptors is an elderly woman with acute or convalescent COVID-19. Both conserved end residues are part of each CDR3. Fields, in order: V gene, clone size, J gene, D gene, CDR3 protein, CDR3 DNA. D genes are given only for firm matches. Only part of the rows carry a size: once, few, many, or a class if the clone is expanded.

>TRBV14|-|TRBJ1-1|TRBD1
CASSSYRGRLTEAFF
TGTGCCAGCAGCTCCTACAGGGGAAGGTTGACTGAAGCTTTCTTT
>TRBV7-3|-|TRBJ2-5|-
CASSLLGGVGSGTQYF
TGTGCCAGCAGCTTACTGGGGGGAGTTGGGTCAGGGACCCAGTACTTC
>TRBV2|-|TRBJ1-4|TRBD1
CASRRQGNTNEKLFF
TGTGCCAGCAGACGACAGGGCAATACTAATGAAAAACTGTTTTTT
>TRBV28|once|TRBJ2-4|-
CASSSSTGGRDIQYF
-
>TRBV2|-|TRBJ2-7|TRBD2
CASSEVGLAGKPEQYF
TGTGCCAGCAGTGAAGTTGGGCTAGCGGGAAAGCCCGAGCAGTACTTC
>TRBV7-8|-|TRBJ1-2|-
CASSPDSAANYGYTF
TGTGCCAGCAGCCCGGACAGCGCGGCTAACTATGGCTACACCTTC
>TRBV7-9|-|TRBJ2-7|TRBD1
CASSFGTGGSGEQYF
TGTGCCAGCAGCTTCGGTACAGGGGGATCCGGCGAGCAGTACTTC
>TRBV4-1|-|TRBJ2-1|TRBD2
CASSQDLPLAATYNEQFF
TGCGCCAGCAGCCAAGACTTACCCCTAGCGGCCACCTACAATGAGCAGTTCTTC
>TRBV2|few|TRBJ2-7|TRBD2
CASSELAGGLHEQYF
TGTGCCAGCAGTGAGCTAGCGGGAGGGCTCCACGAGCAGTACTTC
>TRBV29-1|-|TRBJ2-2|-
CSVEMRAPGELFF
TGCAGCGTTGAAATGCGGGCCCCCGGGGAGCTGTTTTTT
>TRBV2|-|TRBJ2-3|TRBD2
CASSDPDGRLAGTDTQYF
TGTGCCAGCAGTGACCCAGATGGGCGACTAGCGGGTACAGATACGCAGTATTTT
>TRBV2|once|TRBJ2-7|TRBD2
CASSEALAGVEQYF
TGTGCCAGCAGTGAAGCCCTAGCGGGAGTCGAGCAGTACTTC
>TRBV7-2|-|TRBJ1-3|-
CASSLAPPGNTIYF
TGTGCCAGCAGCTTAGCCCCCCCAGGAAACACCATATATTTT
>TRBV19|few|TRBJ1-3|-
CASSIPLAAGSGNTIYF
TGTGCCAGTAGTATACCCTTGGCCGCGGGCTCTGGAAACACCATATATTTT
>TRBV11-2|-|TRBJ1-1|-
CASSLQENTEAFF
TGTGCCAGCAGCCTACAGGAAAACACTGAAGCTTTCTTT
>TRBV7-9|-|TRBJ2-3|TRBD2
CASSLGLAGNTDTQYF
TGTGCCAGCAGCTTAGGACTAGCTGGGAACACAGATACGCAGTATTTT
>TRBV19|-|TRBJ1-1|-
CASSIRTGANTEAFF
TGTGCCAGTAGTATCAGAACGGGTGCGAACACTGAAGCTTTCTTT
>TRBV5-1|-|TRBJ2-7|-
CASSLAAQPNSYEQYF
TGCGCCAGCAGCTTGGCTGCCCAACCTAACTCCTACGAGCAGTACTTC
>TRBV5-1|-|TRBJ2-1|TRBD2
CASSFSSGLSYNEQFF
TGCGCCAGCAGCTTCTCTAGCGGGCTTTCCTACAATGAGCAGTTCTTC
>TRBV5-1|-|TRBJ1-1|-
CASSPSAGSPEAFF
TGCGCCAGCAGCCCCTCAGCAGGGTCTCCTGAAGCTTTCTTT
>TRBV6-6|-|TRBJ1-1|-
CASSYVGGGTEAFF
TGTGCCAGCAGTTACGTTGGGGGGGGCACTGAAGCTTTCTTT
>TRBV6-5|few|TRBJ1-2|-
CASSYRQDRNYGYTF
TGTGCCAGCAGTTACAGACAGGACCGAAACTATGGCTACACCTTC
>TRBV7-2|-|TRBJ1-1|TRBD1
CASSLFPPGQGTEAFF
TGTGCCAGCAGCTTATTCCCTCCGGGACAGGGGACTGAAGCTTTCTTT
>TRBV5-5|few|TRBJ1-2|TRBD1
CASKGQGKDYGYTF
TGTGCCAGCAAGGGACAGGGGAAGGACTATGGCTACACCTTC
>TRBV4-1|-|TRBJ2-1|-
CASSQEPRDVRTYNEQFF
TGCGCCAGCAGCCAAGAACCGCGGGACGTAAGGACCTACAATGAGCAGTTCTTC
>TRBV25-1|-|TRBJ2-3|TRBD2
CASSGVAGSTDTQYF
TGTGCCAGCTCCGGGGTAGCGGGAAGCACAGATACGCAGTATTTT
>TRBV19|-|TRBJ1-2|-
CASVGGGGYTF
TGTGCCAGTGTCGGTGGAGGGGGCTACACCTTC
>TRBV19|-|TRBJ2-1|TRBD2
CASTPRARLAGDLSYNEQFF
TGTGCCAGTACCCCCCGCGCTAGATTAGCGGGTGATTTATCCTACAATGAGCAGTTCTTC
>TRBV5-4|-|TRBJ2-7|-
CASSLDTYEQYF
TGTGCCAGCAGCTTGGACACCTACGAGCAGTACTTC
>TRBV6-2/TRBV6-3|-|TRBJ2-7|TRBD2
CASSYGLAGYEQYF
TGTGCCAGCAGTTACGGACTAGCGGGGTACGAGCAGTACTTC
>TRBV7-2|-|TRBJ1-5|-
CASSLGLAGGNQPQHF
TGTGCCAGCAGCTTAGGTCTGGCGGGAGGAAATCAGCCCCAGCATTTT
>TRBV18|-|TRBJ2-7|-
CASSPPNSGSNRYEQYF
TGTGCCAGCTCACCACCAAACAGTGGATCCAACCGCTACGAGCAGTACTTC
>TRBV7-2|few|TRBJ1-5|-
CASSAAGLNQPQHF
TGTGCCAGCAGCGCCGCGGGGTTGAATCAGCCCCAGCATTTT
>TRBV7-9|-|TRBJ1-2|-
CASSGGVGANYGYTF
TGTGCCAGCAGCGGAGGGGTAGGAGCTAACTATGGCTACACCTTC
>TRBV7-8|-|TRBJ1-6|TRBD1
CASSLSGQASSYNSPLHF
TGTGCCAGCAGCTTATCGGGACAGGCGAGCTCCTATAATTCACCCCTCCACTTT
>TRBV18|-|TRBJ1-1|-
CASSPRNGEGAFF
TGTGCCAGCTCACCGCGTAACGGGGAAGGGGCTTTCTTT
>TRBV6-6|-|TRBJ1-1|-
CASSPTLNTEAFF
TGTGCCAGCAGCCCGACATTGAACACTGAAGCTTTCTTT
>TRBV5-1|-|TRBJ2-5|-
CASSLRAAGAETQYF
TGCGCCAGCAGCTTGCGTGCTGCCGGAGCGGAGACCCAGTACTTC
>TRBV30|-|TRBJ2-2|TRBD1
CAWSVQGVGELFF
TGTGCCTGGAGTGTACAGGGGGTCGGGGAGCTGTTTTTT
>TRBV4-2|-|TRBJ1-4|-
CASSQGQGNEKLFF
TGTGCCAGCAGCCAAGGTCAGGGAAATGAAAAACTGTTTTTT
>TRBV5-1|-|TRBJ2-1|TRBD2
CASRPELLAGGRNEQFF
TGCGCCAGCAGGCCGGAGCTACTAGCGGGGGGGCGCAATGAGCAGTTCTTC
>TRBV29-1|-|TRBJ2-1|-
CSVEGSDFHEQFF
TGCAGCGTTGAAGGCTCAGACTTCCATGAGCAGTTCTTC
>TRBV20-1|-|TRBJ2-1|TRBD1
CSASKPTGGNEQFF
TGCAGTGCTAGTAAACCCACAGGGGGCAATGAGCAGTTCTTC
>TRBV19|-|TRBJ2-7|-
CASSISPGSYEQYF
TGTGCCAGTAGTATAAGCCCAGGGTCCTACGAGCAGTACTTC
>TRBV6-5|-|TRBJ1-2|-
CASSYSAGSGNYGYTF
TGTGCCAGCAGTTACTCAGCGGGGTCAGGGAACTATGGCTACACCTTC
>TRBV2|few|TRBJ2-5|-
CASSAPLGYQETQYF
TGTGCCAGCAGTGCGCCTCTCGGGTACCAAGAGACCCAGTACTTC
>TRBV6-1|-|TRBJ1-5|TRBD1
CASSEQGGNQPQHF
TGTGCCAGCAGTGAACAGGGGGGAAATCAGCCCCAGCATTTT
>TRBV5-1|-|TRBJ2-1|TRBD2
CASSPVQGLANSYNEQFF
TGCGCCAGCAGCCCGGTTCAGGGACTAGCCAACTCCTACAATGAGCAGTTCTTC
>TRBV4-3|-|TRBJ2-1|TRBD1
CASSQDMRGRYEQFF
TGCGCCAGCAGCCAAGATATGAGGGGGCGGTATGAGCAGTTCTTC
>TRBV29-1|-|TRBJ2-2|TRBD2
CSVPGLAGGTGTGELFF
TGCAGCGTACCGGGACTAGCGGGGGGAACCGGAACCGGGGAGCTGTTTTTT
>TRBV5-4|-|TRBJ1-4|TRBD1
CASSLRDSNEKLFF
TGTGCCAGCAGCTTAAGGGACAGTAATGAAAAACTGTTTTTT
>TRBV3-1/TRBV3-2|-|TRBJ1-6|TRBD1
CASGPGTGTNSPLHF
TGTGCCAGCGGACCCGGGACAGGGACGAATTCACCCCTCCACTTT
>TRBV7-2|-|TRBJ2-3|-
CASSERRGGPTDTQYF
TGTGCCAGCAGTGAAAGGAGGGGGGGCCCCACAGATACGCAGTATTTT
>TRBV5-1|once|TRBJ2-7|TRBD2
CASSLAGSGRASEQYF
TGCGCCAGCAGCTTGGCGGGTAGCGGGAGGGCCTCGGAGCAGTACTTC
>TRBV19|-|TRBJ2-1|TRBD2
CASSIDIRGGSYNEQFF
TGTGCCAGTAGTATCGATATCCGGGGGGGCTCCTACAATGAGCAGTTCTTC
>TRBV7-9|-|TRBJ2-5|-
CASSLLGGRQETQYF
TGTGCCAGCAGCTTATTAGGAGGGCGTCAAGAGACCCAGTACTTC
>TRBV27|-|TRBJ2-2|TRBD1
CASSLLRDRGRNGELFF
TGTGCCAGCAGTTTATTACGGGACAGGGGGCGGAACGGGGAGCTGTTTTTT
>TRBV6-1|-|TRBJ2-1|TRBD2
CASSEARRGGGDGQFF
TGTGCCAGCAGTGAAGCGAGGCGGGGGGGCGGCGATGGGCAGTTCTTC
>TRBV19|once|TRBJ1-1|-
CASSIAGGKNTEAFF
TGTGCCAGTAGTATAGCGGGCGGGAAGAACACTGAAGCTTTCTTT